These 21 T cell receptor beta chains came from one sample sequenced in a study of blood T cell repertoires in COVID-19 (dated by TCRdb to 2019 to 2021). The method behind the library was the immunoSEQ multiplex PCR assay. TCRdb retrieved this table from immuneACCESS and kept in-frame rearrangements only. Not all clones are present; in checked studies, unresolved V genes account for under half, and no reason is known for the remainder. Within this sample are tens of thousands of clones, with around 82% of them counted one time only. Under 50% of the sample is in the top ten clones. Sequenced material: peripheral blood. These receptors were collected from a woman older than 75 with active or convalescent COVID-19.

The chain combines TRBV6-6 with TRBJ2-1, with 7 bases that match TRBD2. The CDR3 covers 13 residues. Germline CDR1 reads MNHNY; CDR2 reads SVGAGI (reference sequence). Losses at the gene ends were 4 bases for V and 7 bases for J; bases not matched to a gene: 4. This CDR3 is CASSSSGVNEQFF. In nucleotides, the CDR3 is TGTGCCAGCAGTTCTAGCGGCGTGAATGAGCAGTTCTTC.

The V gene is TRBV4-3, the J gene TRBJ1-1, with no clear D. CDR1 and CDR2 from the germline V gene are LGHNA and YSLEER. The CDR3 consists of 15 residues. Trimming took off 0 bases at V and 5 bases at J, with 13 bases between the two ends. The CDR3 here is CASSQDRRVGTEAFF. CDR3 DNA sequence: TGCGCCAGCAGCCAAGACAGGAGGGTAGGGACTGAAGCTTTCTTT.

The CDR3 loop is CASSRRGTSRPDNEQFF. CDR3 sequence (DNA): TGTGCCAGCAGCAGAAGAGGGACTAGCCGACCTGACAATGAGCAGTTCTTC. The V gene is TRBV21-1, the J gene TRBJ2-1; no check of the table's D call, TRBD2, against the DNA was made. TRBV21-1 is deemed a pseudogene. The CDR3 extends over 17 amino acids.

The chain uses TRBV11-2 and TRBJ2-1, with TRBD2 identical over 12 bases. This CDR3 region has 18 residues. The germline V gene has CDR1 SGHAT and CDR2 FQNNGV. J lost 1 base, V lost 2 bases, and 6 bases had no gene match. The CDR3 spells CASSLFASGRGSYNEQFF. The CDR3 coding sequence is TGTGCCAGCAGCTTATTTGCTAGCGGGAGGGGATCCTACAATGAGCAGTTCTTC.

The gene calls are TRBV9 and TRBJ2-7; no reliable D call. V lost 0 bases to trimming and J lost 3 bases, with 7 bases between them. Germline CDR1 SGDLS, CDR2 YYNGEE. The CDR3 contains 13 residues. The CDR3 loop reads CASSVGPVYEQYF. CDR3 in DNA: TGTGCCAGCAGCGTAGGGCCAGTCTACGAGCAGTACTTC.

J is TRBJ2-3 and V is TRBV4-1; 9 bases agree with TRBD1. Germline-derived CDR1 and CDR2 are MGHRA and YSYEKL. The CDR3 spans 14 residues. With V trimmed by 0 bases and J by 5 bases, 0 bases remained unmatched. CDR3 region: CASSQEGQGDTQYF. CDR3 bases: TGCGCCAGCAGCCAAGAGGGACAGGGAGATACGCAGTATTTT.

The chain joins TRBV18 to TRBJ1-5; D ambiguous. The ends were cut back, 2 bases at V and 2 bases at J, with 7 bases in the middle. The CDR3 is 14 residues long. Germline CDR1 KGHSH, CDR2 LQKENI. The CDR3 sequence is CASSPTQGNQPQHF. In nucleotides, the CDR3 is TGTGCCAGCTCACCAACCCAGGGCAATCAGCCCCAGCATTTT.

This clone came up once. The V and J genes are TRBV3-1 (or the pseudogene TRBV3-2) and TRBJ2-4; D possibly corresponds to TRBD2 (5 bases). The germline V gene has CDR1 LGHDT and CDR2 YNNKEL (reference sequence). Trimming removed 9 bases at V and 6 bases at J, with 15 bases between. The CDR3 has 13 residues. The CDR3 spells CASNAEGVNIQYF. The CDR3 bases are TGTGCCAGTAACGCAGAGGGTGTAAACATTCAGTACTTC.

Judged by abundance, this clone is large (0.1 to 1%). The V call is TRBV30, the J call TRBJ1-1; D is unclear. CDR3 length: 12 amino acids. Per the germline V gene, CDR1 is GTSNPN and CDR2 is SVGIG (reference sequence). V gave up 2 bases and J gave up 2 bases, with 6 bases separating them. CDR3 bases: TGTGCCTGGAGTCCAGAAAACACTGAAGCTTTCTTT. The encoded protein is CAWSPENTEAFF.

The chain carries TRBV15 and TRBJ2-7; 7 bases match TRBD1. The CDR3 runs to 14 residues. Losses at the gene ends were 5 bases for V and 2 bases for J; bases not matched to a gene: 6. Germline V lookup: CDR1 LNHNV, CDR2 YYDKDF (reference sequence). The CDR3 DNA reads TGTGCCACCAGCCCCCGGACAGGAGCCTACGAGCAGTACTTC. Protein: CATSPRTGAYEQYF.

The genes are TRBV18 and TRBJ2-2; 12 bases line up with TRBD2. CDR1 and CDR2 (germline): KGHSH, LQKENI. Trimming removed 6 bases from V and 7 bases from J; junction bases left unmatched: 6. This CDR3 region has 15 residues. CDR3 protein: CASSRTSGMIGELFF. CDR3 coding DNA: TGTGCCAGCTCGCGGACTAGCGGGATGATCGGGGAGCTGTTTTTT.

This rearrangement joins TRBV7-2 to TRBJ1-2; D ambiguous. The CDR3 is 17 residues long. Between the trimmed V and J ends, which lost 4 bases and 0 bases, there was a span of 18 bases. CDR1 and CDR2 from the germline V gene are SGHTA and FQGNSA. The CDR3 here is CASSSVLVPRTNYGYTF. CDR3 in DNA: TGTGCCAGCAGCTCGGTTCTAGTGCCGAGAACTAACTATGGCTACACCTTC.

This clone was counted once. This chain joins TRBV30 and TRBJ2-3, with D uncertain. The length of the CDR3 is 13 residues. Trimming pared 0 bases from V and 1 base from J, leaving 5 bases between. Germline V gives CDR1 GTSNPN, CDR2 SVGIG (reference sequence). CDR3 residues: CAWSVPGTDTQYF. The CDR3 coding sequence is TGTGCCTGGAGTGTACCGGGCACAGATACGCAGTATTTT.

Here the CDR3 reads CASTGDRGEKLFF. CDR3 DNA sequence: TGTGCCAGCACTGGGGACAGGGGTGAAAAACTGTTTTTT. J is TRBJ1-4 and V is TRBV28, with 10 bases that match TRBD1. The CDR3 runs 13 residues. Per germline, CDR1 MDHEN and CDR2 SYDVKM. V shed 7 bases, J shed 7 bases, and the junction held 3 bases outside the gene matches.

This chain links TRBV18 with TRBJ2-7; the match to TRBD2 covers 7 bases. Germline values: CDR1 KGHSH, CDR2 LQKENI. The CDR3 covers 12 residues. V was pared by 2 bases and J by 7 bases, with 2 bases of the junction left unmatched. The CDR3 sequence: CASSPNGGEQYF. The CDR3 DNA reads as TGTGCCAGCTCACCAAACGGGGGGGAGCAGTACTTC.

This chain uses TRBV11-2 with TRBJ2-5, with D possibly matching TRBD2 (6 bases). The germline V and J ends were trimmed by 0 bases and 4 bases, with 15 bases remaining between them. This CDR3 has 16 amino acids. CDR1 is SGHAT, CDR2 FQNNGV, per germline. The CDR3 is CASSLEFGRERETQYF. In DNA, the CDR3 is TGTGCCAGCAGCTTAGAATTCGGTCGGGAGCGAGAGACCCAGTACTTC.

This clone came up once. The rearrangement links TRBV7-9 to TRBJ1-3; no definite D call. Trimming cost V 3 bases and J 3 bases, with 12 bases left between them. The CDR3 loop spans 15 amino acids. Germline V gene sequence: CDR1 SEHNR, CDR2 FQNEAQ (reference sequence). CDR3: CASSFNMQNGNTIYF. CDR3 in DNA: TGTGCCAGCAGCTTTAATATGCAGAATGGAAACACCATATATTTT.

The rearrangement uses TRBV30 and TRBJ2-7, with 9 bases aligning to TRBD1. This CDR3 has 16 amino acids. Germline CDR1 reads GTSNPN; CDR2 reads SVGIG (reference sequence). The junction had 10 bases not matched to a gene; V was cut back by 2 bases and J by 2 bases. CDR3 sequence: CAWSRSRDRETYEQYF. Written as DNA, the CDR3 is TGTGCCTGGAGTCGGTCACGGGACAGGGAAACCTACGAGCAGTACTTC.

This clone was seen once. One end of the junction varies from germline; a read error may be responsible. In the same sample, other DNA sequences code for this CDR3. The V and J genes are TRBV27 and TRBJ1-2; 9 bases line up with TRBD1. The CDR3 covers 17 residues. Germline V gene data show CDR1 as MNHEY and CDR2 as SMNVEV (reference sequence). CDR3 DNA: TGTGCCAGCAGTTCAGCAGGACAGGGGATATGGGAATATGGCTACACCTTT. This translates into CASSSAGQGIWEYGYTF.

This chain joins TRBV30 and TRBJ1-1; no reliable D call. The germline gives CDR1 GTSNPN, CDR2 SVGIG (reference sequence). The CDR3 has 16 residues. The ends were cut back, 0 bases at V and 4 bases at J, with 18 bases in the middle. CDR3 in DNA: TGTGCCTGGAGTGTACGTTCCGGGGTCCGAATCACTGAAGCTTTCTTT. This encodes CAWSVRSGVRITEAFF.

This rearrangement joins TRBV5-1 to TRBJ2-1, with 9 bases that match TRBD2. This CDR3 is 16 amino acids long. In germline, CDR1 is SGHRS, CDR2 YFSETQ. The trim removed 1 base at V and 7 bases at J, leaving 9 bases unmatched. CDR3 loop: CASSLSPSGIGNEQFF. DNA for the CDR3: TGCGCCAGCAGCTTGTCTCCTAGCGGGATAGGGAATGAGCAGTTCTTC.